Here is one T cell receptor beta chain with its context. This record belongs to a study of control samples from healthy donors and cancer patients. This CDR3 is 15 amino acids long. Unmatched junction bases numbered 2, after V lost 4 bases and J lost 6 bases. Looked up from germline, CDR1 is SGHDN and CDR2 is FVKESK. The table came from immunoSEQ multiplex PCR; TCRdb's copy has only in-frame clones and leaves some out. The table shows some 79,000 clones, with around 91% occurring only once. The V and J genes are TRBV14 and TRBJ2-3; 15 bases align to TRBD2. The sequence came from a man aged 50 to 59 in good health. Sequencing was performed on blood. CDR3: CASSLGTSGGDTQYF. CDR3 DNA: TGTGCCAGCAGCCTCGGGACTAGCGGGGGGGATACGCAGTATTTT.